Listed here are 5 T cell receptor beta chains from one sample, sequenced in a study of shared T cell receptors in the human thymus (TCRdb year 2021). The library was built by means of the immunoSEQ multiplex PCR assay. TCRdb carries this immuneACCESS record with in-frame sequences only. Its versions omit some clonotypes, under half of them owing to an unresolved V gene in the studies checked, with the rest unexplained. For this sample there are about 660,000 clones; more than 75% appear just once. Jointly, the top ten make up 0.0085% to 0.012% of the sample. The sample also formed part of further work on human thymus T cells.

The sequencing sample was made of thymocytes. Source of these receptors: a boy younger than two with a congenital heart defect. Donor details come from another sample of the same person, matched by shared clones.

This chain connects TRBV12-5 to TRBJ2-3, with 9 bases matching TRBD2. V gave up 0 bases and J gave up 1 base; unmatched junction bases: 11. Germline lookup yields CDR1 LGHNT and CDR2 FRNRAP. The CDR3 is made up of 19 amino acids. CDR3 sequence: CASGLVIPLEREGTDTQYF. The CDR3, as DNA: TGTGCTAGTGGTTTGGTGATCCCCTTGGAGCGGGAGGGCACAGATACGCAGTATTTT.

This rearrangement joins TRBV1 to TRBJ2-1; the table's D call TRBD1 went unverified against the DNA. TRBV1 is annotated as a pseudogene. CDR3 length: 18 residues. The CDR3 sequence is CTSSQEGSATDSYNEQFF. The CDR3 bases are TGCACCAGCAGCCAAGAGGGCAGCGCGACAGACTCCTACAATGAGCAGTTCTTC.

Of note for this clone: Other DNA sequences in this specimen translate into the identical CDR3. This CDR3 is CSASRREQYF. CDR3 coding DNA: TGCAGTGCTAGCCGCCGGGAGCAGTACTTC. This chain uses TRBV20-1 with TRBJ2-7, with unresolved D. Trimming cost V 3 bases and J 7 bases, with 7 bases left between them. CDR1 and CDR2 from the germline V gene are DFQATT and SNEGSKA (reference sequence). CDR3 size: 10 residues.

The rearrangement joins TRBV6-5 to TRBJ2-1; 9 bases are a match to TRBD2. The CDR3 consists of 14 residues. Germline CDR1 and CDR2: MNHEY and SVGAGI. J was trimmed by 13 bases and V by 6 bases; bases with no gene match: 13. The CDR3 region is CASRPPGLASGQFF. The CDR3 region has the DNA TGTGCCAGCAGACCCCCGGGACTAGCTTCCGGTCAGTTCTTC.

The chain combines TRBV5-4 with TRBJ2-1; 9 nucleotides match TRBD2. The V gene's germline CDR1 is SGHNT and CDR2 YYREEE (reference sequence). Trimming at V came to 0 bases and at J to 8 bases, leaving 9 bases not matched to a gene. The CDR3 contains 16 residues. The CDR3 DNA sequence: TGTGCCAGCAGCTTGGGGCTGGCTAGCGGGAAGTATGAGCAGTTCTTC. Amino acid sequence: CASSLGLASGKYEQFF.